What follows is one TCR beta chain and its context. The target antigen is unknown. These data come from a study of OX40 agonist ivuxolimab in advanced cancers. Notes on the study in general: Expanded clones were, on average, more numerous among CD8+ T cells than CD4+.

CDR3 length: 13 residues. Germline V gene sequence: CDR1 GTSNPN, CDR2 SVGIG (reference sequence). Here immunoSEQ multiplex PCR was the method, and the copy in TCRdb shows in-frame clones only, minus some. The sample yields some 50,000 clones, roughly 88% seen once. This sequence was found in an adult with an advanced solid tumor such as melanoma, head and neck, liver or kidney cancer. Sample: CD4+ or CD8+ T cells sorted from blood, taken in a trial of the OX40 agonist ivuxolimab. The genes are TRBV30 and TRBJ2-5; D ambiguous. The J call may be in error: the DNA end matches TRBJ2-7 better. For the CDR3, the DNA is TGTGCCGTGGGTTTGGGCCACTCCTACGAGCAGTACTTC. This sequence encodes CAVGLGHSYEQYF.